The 9 T cell receptor beta chains below come from one sample, sequenced in a study of cytomegalovirus exposure and HLA in healthy donors (dated by TCRdb to 2017 to 2019). The method was the immunoSEQ multiplex PCR assay. The multiplex PCR relied on a mix of 60 forward primers for TCR Vbeta segments and 13 reverse primers for TCR Jbeta segments. TCRdb obtained this table from immuneACCESS and retained in-frame rearrangements with V and J assigned. These tables miss some clones; where compared with another copy, unresolved V genes account for less than half of the shortfall, and the remainder is unexplained. The sample table holds fewer than 200,000 clones, of which approximately 80% were seen once. The top ten constitute around 1.7% of the sample. Sequencing was done on a sample of PBMCs. Source of these receptors: a woman aged 18-29 years in good health and CMV-seronegative.

The chain combines TRBV7-2 with TRBJ1-2, with D hard to call. CDR1 and CDR2 from the germline V gene are SGHTA and FQGNSA. V was cut by 5 bases and J by 1 base, with 14 bases left in between. The CDR3 loop spans 15 amino acids. CDR3 in amino acids: CASSRNSQNNYGYTF. The DNA for the CDR3 is TGTGCCAGCAGCCGTAATTCTCAGAATAACTATGGCTACACCTTC.

This clone was seen a handful of times. V is TRBV28 and J is TRBJ2-7, with 8 bases lining up with TRBD1. The V and J ends lost 6 bases and 4 bases, in that order; junction bases with no gene match: 8. This CDR3 spans 14 amino acids. Germline V gene lookup returns CDR1 MDHEN and CDR2 SYDVKM. The CDR3 DNA sequence: TGTGCCAGCAGCTCAGGGGGCGCGAGGTACGAGCAGTACTTC. It is translated as CASSSGGARYEQYF.

V usage is TRBV6-1 and J usage is TRBJ2-7, with 7 bases that match TRBD2. Per the germline V gene, CDR1 is MNHNS and CDR2 is SASEGT. The V and J ends lost 4 bases and 6 bases, in that order; junction bases with no gene match: 6. This CDR3 is 13 amino acids long. The CDR3 is CASSGAGVGEQYF. Here the CDR3 DNA reads TGTGCCAGCAGTGGGGCGGGAGTGGGCGAGCAGTACTTC.

The V and J genes are TRBV5-6 and TRBJ2-5; tentative D call: TRBD1 (6 bases). CDR1 is SGHDT, CDR2 YYEEEE, per germline. Trimming left V 4 bases short and J 11 bases short, with 21 bases between. This CDR3 has 14 amino acids. The CDR3 sequence: CASSTRQVTQEQYF. The CDR3 DNA reads as TGTGCCAGCAGCACAAGACAGGTAACACAGGAGCAGTACTTC.

This clone showed up just a few times. The V call is TRBV5-6, the J call TRBJ2-1; D is perhaps TRBD1 (5 bases). The V gene lost 2 bases and the J gene lost 11 bases, with 14 bases spanning the gap. There are 13 residues in the CDR3. From germline, CDR1 is SGHDT and CDR2 YYEEEE. The CDR3 sequence is CASSFRVTDKQFF. CDR3 DNA: TGTGCCAGCAGCTTCCGCGTGACGGACAAGCAGTTCTTC.

The gene calls are TRBV6-4 and TRBJ2-1; 10 nucleotides line up with TRBD2. Germline CDR1 MRHNA, CDR2 SNTAGT. This CDR3 has 18 amino acids. Trimming removed 6 bases from V and 2 bases from J; junction bases left unmatched: 13. Here the CDR3 reads CASSAVPVAGGTYNEQFF. The DNA for the CDR3 is TGTGCCAGCAGCGCCGTTCCAGTAGCGGGAGGTACCTACAATGAGCAGTTCTTC.

The chain has TRBV4-3 and TRBJ1-1, with TRBD1 matching 7 bases. Germline V CDR1 and CDR2: LGHNA, YSLEER. This CDR3 is built from 15 residues. V lost 1 base to trimming and J lost 6 bases; unmatched junction nucleotides: 8. CDR3 region: CASSQGTGEVSEAFF. In nucleotides, the CDR3 is TGCGCCAGCAGCCAAGGGACAGGAGAAGTCTCTGAAGCTTTCTTT.

The CDR3, as DNA: TGTGCCAGCAGCTTGTATCAAGCGGAGGATTACGAGCAGTACGTC. As protein: CASSLYQAEDYEQYV. The chain employs TRBV5-4 and TRBJ2-7, with D perhaps matching TRBD2 (5 bases). Germline CDR1 SGHNT, CDR2 YYREEE (reference sequence). The CDR3 consists of 15 residues. V was cut by 1 base and J by 4 bases, with 15 bases left in between.

This clone was seen once. V gene TRBV4-2 combines with J gene TRBJ2-1, with TRBD2 identical over 7 bases. The CDR3 covers 17 residues. The junction had 8 bases not matched to a gene; V was cut back by 0 bases and J by 3 bases. Germline assignment: CDR1 LGHNA and CDR2 YNFKEQ. The CDR3 loop reads CASSQEIEREFYNEQFF. Here the CDR3 DNA reads TGTGCCAGCAGCCAAGAGATTGAGCGGGAATTCTACAATGAGCAGTTCTTC.